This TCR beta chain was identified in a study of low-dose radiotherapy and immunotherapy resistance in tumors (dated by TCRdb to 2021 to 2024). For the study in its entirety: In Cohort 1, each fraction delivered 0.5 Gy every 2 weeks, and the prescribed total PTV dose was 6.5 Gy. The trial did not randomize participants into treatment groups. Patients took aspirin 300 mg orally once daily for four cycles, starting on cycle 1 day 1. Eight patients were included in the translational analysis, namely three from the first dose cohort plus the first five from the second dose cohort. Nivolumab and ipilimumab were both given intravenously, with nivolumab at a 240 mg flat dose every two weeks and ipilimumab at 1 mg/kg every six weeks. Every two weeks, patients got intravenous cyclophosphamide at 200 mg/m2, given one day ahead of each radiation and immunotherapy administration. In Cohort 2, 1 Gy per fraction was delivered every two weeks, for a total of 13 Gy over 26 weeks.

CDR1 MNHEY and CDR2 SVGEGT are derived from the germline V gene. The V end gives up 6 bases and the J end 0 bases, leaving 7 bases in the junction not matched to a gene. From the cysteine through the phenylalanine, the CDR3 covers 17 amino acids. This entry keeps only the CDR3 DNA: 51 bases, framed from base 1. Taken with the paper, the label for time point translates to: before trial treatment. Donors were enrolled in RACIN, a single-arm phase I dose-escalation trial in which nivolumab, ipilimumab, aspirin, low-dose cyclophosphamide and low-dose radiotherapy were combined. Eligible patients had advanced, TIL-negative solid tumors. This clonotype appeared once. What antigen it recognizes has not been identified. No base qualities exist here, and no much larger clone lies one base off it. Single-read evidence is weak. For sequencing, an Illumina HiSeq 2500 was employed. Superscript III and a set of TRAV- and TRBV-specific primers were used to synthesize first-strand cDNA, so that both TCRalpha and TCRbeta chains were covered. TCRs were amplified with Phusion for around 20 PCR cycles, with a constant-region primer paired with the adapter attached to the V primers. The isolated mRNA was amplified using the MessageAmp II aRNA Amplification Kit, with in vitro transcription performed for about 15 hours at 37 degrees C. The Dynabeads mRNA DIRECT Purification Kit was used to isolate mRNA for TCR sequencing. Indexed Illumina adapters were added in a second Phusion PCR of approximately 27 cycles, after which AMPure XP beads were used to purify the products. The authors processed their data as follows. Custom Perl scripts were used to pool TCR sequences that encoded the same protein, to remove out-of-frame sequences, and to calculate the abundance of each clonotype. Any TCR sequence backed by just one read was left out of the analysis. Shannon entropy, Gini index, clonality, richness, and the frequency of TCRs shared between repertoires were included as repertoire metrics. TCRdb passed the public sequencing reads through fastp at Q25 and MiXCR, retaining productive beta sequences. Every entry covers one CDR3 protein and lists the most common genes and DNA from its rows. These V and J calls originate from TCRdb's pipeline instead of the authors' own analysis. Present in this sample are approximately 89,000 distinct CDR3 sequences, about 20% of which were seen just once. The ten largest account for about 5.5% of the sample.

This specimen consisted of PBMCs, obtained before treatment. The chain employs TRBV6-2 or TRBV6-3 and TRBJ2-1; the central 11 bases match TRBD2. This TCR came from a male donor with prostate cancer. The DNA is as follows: TGTGCCAGCAGCACGACTAGCGGGGTTAGCTCCTACAATGAGCAGTTCTTC. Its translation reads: CASSTTSGVSSYNEQFF.